The 7 T cell receptor beta chains below come from one sample, sequenced in a study of T cells in Graves' hyperthyroidism and ophthalmopathy. Amplification yielded TCR beta CDR3 regions, with RNA transcripts as the source. With the HTBI primer set, the TCR CDR3 went through a first round of RT-PCR. TCRdb processed the multiplex PCR reads anew with MiXCR; each CDR3 protein has one entry. Of some 270,000 distinct CDR3 sequences listed, about an eighth are singletons. The specimen was blood. Receptors originate from a woman in her twenties or thirties with Graves' hyperthyroidism that later progressed to Graves' ophthalmopathy.

Ten or more counts support this clonotype. V is TRBV6-2 or TRBV6-3 and J is TRBJ1-5; possible D gene TRBD1, 6 bases. Trimming stripped 8 bases from V and 1 base from J, with 21 bases between. CDR3 size: 17 residues. CDR1 is MNHEY, CDR2 SVGEGT, per germline. CDR3 amino acids: CASGMAEFGGSNQPQHF. Written as DNA, the CDR3 is TGTGCCAGCGGTATGGCGGAATTCGGGGGCAGCAATCAGCCCCAGCATTTT.

This clonotype was observed at least ten times. The genes are TRBV10-3 and TRBJ2-1; tentative D call: TRBD1 (6 bases). The CDR3 length is 16 residues. The V gene lost 10 bases and the J gene lost 0 bases, with 19 bases spanning the gap. Germline values: CDR1 ENHRY, CDR2 SYGVKD. CDR3 amino acids: CATNDPGQSSYNEQFF. Here the CDR3 DNA reads TGTGCCACGAATGATCCGGGACAAAGCTCCTACAATGAGCAGTTCTTC.

This clonotype was recorded at least ten times. The chain has TRBV11-2 and TRBJ1-1, with a possible D match to TRBD1 (6 bases). The CDR3 has 15 residues. Germline V gives CDR1 SGHAT, CDR2 FQNNGV. Trimming pared 1 base from V and 0 bases from J, leaving 9 bases between. The CDR3 sequence: CASSLVQGLNTEAFF. The CDR3 DNA is TGTGCCAGCAGCTTAGTACAGGGCTTGAACACTGAAGCTTTCTTT. Variable domain in full (rest from reference TRBV11-2 and TRBJ1-1): EAGVAQSPRYKIIEKRQSVAFWCNPISGHATLYWYQQILGQGPKLLIQFQNNGVVDDSQLPKDRFSAERLKGVDSTLKIQPAKLEDSAVYLCASSLVQGLNTEAFFGQGTRLTVV.

This clonotype was counted at least ten times. J is TRBJ1-2 and V is TRBV27; D perhaps matches TRBD1 (5 bases). The germline V gene has CDR1 MNHEY and CDR2 SMNVEV (reference sequence). The CDR3 has 13 residues. V was clipped by 10 bases and J by 7 bases, with 19 bases between them. CDR3 coding DNA: TGTGCCACCCGGGGGACCGACTGGGGTGGCTACACCTTC. This translates into CATRGTDWGGYTF.

This clonotype was seen a few times. The chain uses TRBV10-3 and TRBJ2-1, with 9 bases identical to TRBD2. V dropped 0 bases and J dropped 6; count of bases not matched to a gene: 3. The germline V gene has CDR1 ENHRY and CDR2 SYGVKD. This CDR3 has 15 amino acids. The CDR3 nucleotides read TGTGCCATCAGTGAGTCGGGGCGGGAGGGCAATGAGCAGTTCTTC. Its protein product is CAISESGREGNEQFF.

This clonotype occurred many times. This chain uses TRBV2 with TRBJ1-5; D gene ambiguous. Deletions cut 6 bases from V and 7 bases from J, with 13 bases between. The CDR3 runs 13 residues. CDR1 and CDR2 from the germline V gene are SNHLY and FYNNEI. CDR3 sequence reads: CASSDPMGQPQHF. In nucleotides, the CDR3 is TGTGCCAGCAGCGACCCGATGGGCCAGCCCCAGCATTTT.

The rearrangement joins TRBV27 to TRBJ2-7; possibly TRBD1 or TRBD2 for D (5 bases each). CDR3 length: 14 amino acids. Trimming took 9 bases from V and 0 from J, leaving 15 bases between them. Germline V lookup: CDR1 MNHEY, CDR2 SMNVEV (reference sequence). The CDR3 is CASSGTASSYEQYF. Here the CDR3 DNA reads TGTGCCAGTTCCGGGACGGCGAGCTCCTACGAGCAGTACTTC.